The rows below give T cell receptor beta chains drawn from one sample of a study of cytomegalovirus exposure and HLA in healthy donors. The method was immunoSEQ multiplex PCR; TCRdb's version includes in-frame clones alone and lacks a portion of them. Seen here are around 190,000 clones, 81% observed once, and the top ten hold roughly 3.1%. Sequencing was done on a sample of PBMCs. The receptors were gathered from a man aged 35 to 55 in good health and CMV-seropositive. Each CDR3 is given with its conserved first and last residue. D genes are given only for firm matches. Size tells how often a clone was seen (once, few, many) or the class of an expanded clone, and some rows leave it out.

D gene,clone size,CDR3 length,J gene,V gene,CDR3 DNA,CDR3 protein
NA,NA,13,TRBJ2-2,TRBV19,TGTGCCAGTAGTATCGCGCAGGCCGGGGAGCTGTTTTTT,CASSIAQAGELFF
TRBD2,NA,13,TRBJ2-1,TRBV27,TGTGCCAGCAGTCTCCGGACTAGTCATGAGCAGTTCTTC,CASSLRTSHEQFF
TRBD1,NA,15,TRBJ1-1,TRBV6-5,TGTGCCAGCAGTTGGAACAGGGGGCGCCGGACTGAAGCTTTCTTT,CASSWNRGRRTEAFF
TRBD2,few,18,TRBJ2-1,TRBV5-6,TGTGCCAGCAGCTTGGAGGGTAGCGGGGGCATGCTTAACAATGAGCAGTTCTTC,CASSLEGSGGMLNNEQFF
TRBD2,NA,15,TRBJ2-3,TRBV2,TGTGCCAGCGTCGTGGGGGGGGTTAAGGGAGATACGCAGTATTTT,CASVVGGVKGDTQYF
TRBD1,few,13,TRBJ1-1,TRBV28,TGTGCCAGCAGCGTCACAGGGGGTGTAGAAGCTTTCTTT,CASSVTGGVEAFF
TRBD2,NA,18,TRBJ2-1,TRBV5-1,TGCGCCAGCAGCGCCCTCCAAGTGGGACTAGCGGGAGTACAGGAGCAGTTCTTC,CASSALQVGLAGVQEQFF
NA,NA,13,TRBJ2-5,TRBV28,TGTGCCAGCAGTCCCGGGGGAGGAGAGACCCAGTACTTC,CASSPGGGETQYF
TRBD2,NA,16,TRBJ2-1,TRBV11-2,TGTGCCAGCAGCTTCGGACTAGTTTCACGATTGAATGAGCAGTTCTTC,CASSFGLVSRLNEQFF
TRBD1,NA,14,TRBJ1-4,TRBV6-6,TGTGCCAGCAGCCCTGGACAGGGAGGAGGAAAACTGTTTTTT,CASSPGQGGGKLFF
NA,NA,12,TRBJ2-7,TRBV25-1,TGTGCCAGCAACAGGGGACTCTACGAGCAGTACTTC,CASNRGLYEQYF
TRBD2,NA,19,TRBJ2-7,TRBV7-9,TGTGCCAGCAGCTTAGCGGTGGGGGCCGGGGCTAGCGGGAGATACGAGCAGTACTTC,CASSLAVGAGASGRYEQYF
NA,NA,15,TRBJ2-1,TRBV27,TGTGCCAGCAGCCCACCCGGGCGGGGGCACAATGAGCAGTTCTTC,CASSPPGRGHNEQFF
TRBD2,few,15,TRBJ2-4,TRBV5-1,TGCGCCAGCAGCTCGGTTGTGGGAGGGGAAAACATTCAGTACTTC,CASSSVVGGENIQYF
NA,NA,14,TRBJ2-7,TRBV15,TGTGCCACCAGCAGAGATCTTGGAGCCTACGAGCAGTACTTC,CATSRDLGAYEQYF
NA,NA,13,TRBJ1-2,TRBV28,TGTGCCAGCAGCATCGACAGTAACTATGGCTACACCTTC,CASSIDSNYGYTF
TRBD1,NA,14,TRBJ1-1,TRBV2,TGTGCCAGCAGTCCGACAGGGAGGAGGACTGAAGCTTTCTTT,CASSPTGRRTEAFF
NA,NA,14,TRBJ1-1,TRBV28,TGTGCCAGCAGTTACGGGGGAAGGTCCACTGAAGCTTTCTTT,CASSYGGRSTEAFF
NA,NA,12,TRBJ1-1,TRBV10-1,TGCGCCAGCAGTGATGTGGGGGCCGCAGCTTTCTTT,CASSDVGAAAFF
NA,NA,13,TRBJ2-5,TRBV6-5,TGTGCCAGCACCGCAGTCCTGAGGGAGACCCAGTACTTC,CASTAVLRETQYF
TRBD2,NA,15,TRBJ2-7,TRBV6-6,TGTGCCAGCAGTTACGGAACTAGCGGGAGCTACGAGCAGTACTTC,CASSYGTSGSYEQYF
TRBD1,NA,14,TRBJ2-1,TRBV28,TGTGCCAGCAGAGGGGGCCTCTCCTACAATGAGCAGTTCTTC,CASRGGLSYNEQFF
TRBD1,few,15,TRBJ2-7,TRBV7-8,TGTGCCAGCAGCTTAGCGGGACAGGTCTCCTACGAGCAGTACTTC,CASSLAGQVSYEQYF
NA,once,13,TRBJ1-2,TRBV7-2,TGTGCCAGCAGCTCCTTCGGGGTCCCCGGCTACACCTTC,CASSSFGVPGYTF
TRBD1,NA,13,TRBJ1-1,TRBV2,TGTGCCAGCAGGACAGGGGGCCAGACTGAAGCTTTCTTT,CASRTGGQTEAFF
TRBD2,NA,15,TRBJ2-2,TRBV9,TGTGCCAGCAGCAGAGGGGAGGGGCAAACCGGGGAGCTGTTTTTT,CASSRGEGQTGELFF
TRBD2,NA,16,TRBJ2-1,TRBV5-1,TGCGCCAGCAGCTTGGGGTACCTAGCGGGAGGGAATGAGCAGTTCTTC,CASSLGYLAGGNEQFF
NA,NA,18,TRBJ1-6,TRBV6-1,TGTGCCAGCAGTGAACTTTTCGACTGGAGCTCCTATAATTCACCCCTCCACTTT,CASSELFDWSSYNSPLHF
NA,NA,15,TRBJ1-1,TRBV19,TGTGCCAGTAATCTCCCAGGGAGGGTGAACACTGAAGCTTTCTTT,CASNLPGRVNTEAFF
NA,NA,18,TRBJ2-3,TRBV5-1,TGCGCCAGCAGGCCGGACAGGGGGAGCGGGAGGGCCACGGATACGCAGTATTTT,CASRPDRGSGRATDTQYF
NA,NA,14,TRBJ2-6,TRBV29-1,TGCAGCGTTGGCCGGGGGACTGGGGCCAACGTCCTGACTTTC,CSVGRGTGANVLTF
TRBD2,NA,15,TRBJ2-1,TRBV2,TGTGCCAGCAGGCGACTAGCGGGAGGGCCCGATGAGCAGTTCTTC,CASRRLAGGPDEQFF
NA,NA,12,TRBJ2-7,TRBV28,TGTGCCAGCAGCCGCGCCGGCTACGAGCAGTACTTC,CASSRAGYEQYF
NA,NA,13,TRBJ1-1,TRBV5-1,TGCGCCAGCAGCTTCCCAGAGAACACTGAAGCTTTCTTT,CASSFPENTEAFF
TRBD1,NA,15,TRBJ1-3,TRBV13,TGTGCCAGCAGCCGTCGACAGGGTTCCGGAAACACCATATATTTT,CASSRRQGSGNTIYF
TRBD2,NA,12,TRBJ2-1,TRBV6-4,TGTGCCAACCGGACTAGCAACAATGAGCAGTTCTTC,CANRTSNNEQFF
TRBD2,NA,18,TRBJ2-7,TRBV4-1,TGCGCCAGCAGCCAAGACCCTCCCTCCGGACTAGCCACCTACGAGCAGTACTTC,CASSQDPPSGLATYEQYF
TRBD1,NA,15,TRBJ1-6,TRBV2,TGTGCCATCCGGACAGGGGACTCCTATAATTCACCCCTCCACTTT,CAIRTGDSYNSPLHF
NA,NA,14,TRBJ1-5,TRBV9,TGTGCCAGCAGCGTAGATGGAGCCGGACAGCCCCAGCATTTT,CASSVDGAGQPQHF
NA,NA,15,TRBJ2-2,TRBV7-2,TGTGCCAGCAGCCTACAGGCGACGAACACCGGGGAGCTGTTTTTT,CASSLQATNTGELFF
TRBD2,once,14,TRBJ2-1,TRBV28,TGTGCCAGCAGTTTCTCGCGGGGGGGCAATGAGCAGTTCTTC,CASSFSRGGNEQFF
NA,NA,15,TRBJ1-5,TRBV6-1,TGTGCCAGCAAGGAGAGTCATTCGGGGAATCAGCCCCAGCATTTT,CASKESHSGNQPQHF
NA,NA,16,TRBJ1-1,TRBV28,TGTGCCAGCAGTTCTCGGGTGGGGAGAGGTGGCACTGAAGCTTTCTTT,CASSSRVGRGGTEAFF
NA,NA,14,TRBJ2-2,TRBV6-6,TGTGCCAGCAGTTACGATACAGTCGCCGGGGAGCTGTTTTTT,CASSYDTVAGELFF
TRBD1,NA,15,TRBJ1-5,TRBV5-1,TGCGCCAGCAGCTTGGGACAGGGGAGCAATCAGCCCCAGCATTTT,CASSLGQGSNQPQHF